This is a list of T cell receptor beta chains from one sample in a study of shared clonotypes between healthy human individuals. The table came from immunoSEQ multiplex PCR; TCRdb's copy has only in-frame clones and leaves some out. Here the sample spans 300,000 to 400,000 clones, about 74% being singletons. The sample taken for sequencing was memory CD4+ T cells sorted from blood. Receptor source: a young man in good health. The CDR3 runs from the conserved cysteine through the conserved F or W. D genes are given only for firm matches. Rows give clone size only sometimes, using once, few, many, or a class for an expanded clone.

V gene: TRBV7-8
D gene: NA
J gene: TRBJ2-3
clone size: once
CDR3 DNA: TGTGCCAGCAGCTCAGGACAAGGCACAGATACGCAGTATTTT
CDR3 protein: CASSSGQGTDTQYF

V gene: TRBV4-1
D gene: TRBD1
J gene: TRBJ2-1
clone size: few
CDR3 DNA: TGCGCCAGCAGCCAAGCCGGGACAGGCTACAATGAGCAGTTCTTC
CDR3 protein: CASSQAGTGYNEQFF

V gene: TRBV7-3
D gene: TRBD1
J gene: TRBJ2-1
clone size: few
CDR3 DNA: TGTGCCAGCAGCTCGAACCCGACAGGGTCGTCCTACAATGAGCAGTTCTTC
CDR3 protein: CASSSNPTGSSYNEQFF

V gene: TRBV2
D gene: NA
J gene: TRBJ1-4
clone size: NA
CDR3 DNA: TGTGCCAGCAGTGTCTCAGGGATTAATGAAAAACTGTTTTTT
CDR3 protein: CASSVSGINEKLFF

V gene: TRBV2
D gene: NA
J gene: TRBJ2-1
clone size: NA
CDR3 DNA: TGTGCCAGCCGTACAGGGCTTGGGAGGTTCTTC
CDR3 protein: CASRTGLGRFF

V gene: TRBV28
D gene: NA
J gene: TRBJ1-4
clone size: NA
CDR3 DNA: TGTGCCAGCAGTGCCGTGGGGGTCCCTAATGAAAAACTGTTTTTT
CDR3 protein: CASSAVGVPNEKLFF

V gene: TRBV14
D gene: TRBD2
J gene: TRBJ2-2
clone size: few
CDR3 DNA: TGTGCCAGCAGCCAGTTACTAGCGGGATTAGGAGGCGGGGAGCTGTTTTTT
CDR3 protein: CASSQLLAGLGGGELFF

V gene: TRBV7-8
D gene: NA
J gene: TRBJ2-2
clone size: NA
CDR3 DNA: TGTGCCAGCAGCTTAAAAGGAGGTGGCGGGGAGCTGTTTTTT
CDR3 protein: CASSLKGGGGELFF

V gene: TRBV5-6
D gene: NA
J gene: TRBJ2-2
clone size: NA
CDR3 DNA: TGTGCCAGCAGCTTAACAGCCGGGGAGCTGTTTTTT
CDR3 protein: CASSLTAGELFF

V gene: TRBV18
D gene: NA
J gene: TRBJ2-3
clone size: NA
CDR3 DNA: TGTGCCAGCTCGCCACCGACCACAGATACGCAGTATTTT
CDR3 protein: CASSPPTTDTQYF

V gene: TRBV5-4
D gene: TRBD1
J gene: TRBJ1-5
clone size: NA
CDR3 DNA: TGTGCCAGCAGCTTAAGGAGACAGGGGGCCGCATATAGCAATCAGCCCCAGCATTTT
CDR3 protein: CASSLRRQGAAYSNQPQHF

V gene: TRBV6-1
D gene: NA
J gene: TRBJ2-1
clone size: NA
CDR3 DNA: TGTGCCAGCAGGGCGACAGGAGATGAGCAGTTCTTC
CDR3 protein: CASRATGDEQFF

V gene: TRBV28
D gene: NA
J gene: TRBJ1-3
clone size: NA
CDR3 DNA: TGTGCCAGCAGAATGACCTTCAGAGGAAACACCATATATTTT
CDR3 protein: CASRMTFRGNTIYF

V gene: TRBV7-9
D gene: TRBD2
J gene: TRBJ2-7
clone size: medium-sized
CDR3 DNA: TGTGCCAGCAGCTCCGCGGGGGTAACCTACGAGCAGTACTTC
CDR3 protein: CASSSAGVTYEQYF

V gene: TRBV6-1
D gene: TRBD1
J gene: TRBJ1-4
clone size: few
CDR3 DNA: TGTGCCAGCAGTGGACAGGGGTTGGCAACTAATGAAAAACTGTTTTTT
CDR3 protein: CASSGQGLATNEKLFF

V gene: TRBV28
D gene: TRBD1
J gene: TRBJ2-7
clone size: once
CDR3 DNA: TGTGCCAGCAGCCGGGGACAGTCCTACGAGCAGTACTTC
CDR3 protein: CASSRGQSYEQYF

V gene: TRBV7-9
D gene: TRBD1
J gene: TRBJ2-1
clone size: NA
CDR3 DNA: TGTGCCAGCAGCTTACACGCCTCCCGAGACAGGGGAATAGCCTGTATCTTC
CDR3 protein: CASSLHASRDRGIACIF

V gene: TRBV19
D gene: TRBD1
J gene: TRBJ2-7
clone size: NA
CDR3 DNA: TGTGCCAGTAGTATCGACAGGGCCTACGAGCAGTACTTC
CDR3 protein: CASSIDRAYEQYF

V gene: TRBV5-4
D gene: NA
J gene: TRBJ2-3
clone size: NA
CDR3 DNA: TGTGCCAGCAGCTTGGGGGGGAGTAGCACAGATACGCAGTATTTT
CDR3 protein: CASSLGGSSTDTQYF

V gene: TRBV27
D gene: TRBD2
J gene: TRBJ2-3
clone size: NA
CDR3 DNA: TGTGCCAGCAGTGAGGGTCCGAGGTTCGGGAGGGCAGATACGCAGTATTTT
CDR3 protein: CASSEGPRFGRADTQYF

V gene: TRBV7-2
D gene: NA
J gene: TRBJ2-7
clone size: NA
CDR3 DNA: TGTGCCAGCAGCTTAGAGGTGACGCAGTACTTC
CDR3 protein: CASSLEVTQYF

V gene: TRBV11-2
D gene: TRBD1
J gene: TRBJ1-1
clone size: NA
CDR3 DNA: TGTGCCAGCAGCCGCACAGGGGTGAACACTGAAGCTTTCTTT
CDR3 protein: CASSRTGVNTEAFF

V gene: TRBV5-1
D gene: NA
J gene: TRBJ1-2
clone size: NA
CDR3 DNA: TGCGCCAGCAGCTTAATTCCTAACTATGGCTACACCTTC
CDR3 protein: CASSLIPNYGYTF

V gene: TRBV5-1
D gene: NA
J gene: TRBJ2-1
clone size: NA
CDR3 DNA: TGCGCCAGCAGCGAGGACTTCAGCTCCTACAATGAGCAGTTCTTC
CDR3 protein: CASSEDFSSYNEQFF

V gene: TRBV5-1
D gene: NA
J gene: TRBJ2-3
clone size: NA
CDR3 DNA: TGCGCCAGCAGCTTGGGCCAGGGCCTAGATACGCAGTATTTT
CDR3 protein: CASSLGQGLDTQYF

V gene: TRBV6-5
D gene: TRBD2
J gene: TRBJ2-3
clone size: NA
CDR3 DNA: TGTGCCAGCAGTTTTAGGCTAGCGGGGACTACAGATACGCAGTATTTT
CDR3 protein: CASSFRLAGTTDTQYF

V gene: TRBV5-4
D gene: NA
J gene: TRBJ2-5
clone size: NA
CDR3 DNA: TGTGCCAGCAAAGGGGACAATAGGAGAGAGACCCAGTACTTC
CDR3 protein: CASKGDNRRETQYF

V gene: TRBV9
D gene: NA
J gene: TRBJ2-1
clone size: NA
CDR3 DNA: TGTGCCAGCAGCGTAGCTACGGATGGGAGTGAGCAGTTCTTC
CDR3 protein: CASSVATDGSEQFF

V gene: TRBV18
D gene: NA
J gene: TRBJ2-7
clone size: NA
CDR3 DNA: TGTGCCAGCTCACCAGGAGGACCTACCTACGAGCAGTACTTC
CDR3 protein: CASSPGGPTYEQYF

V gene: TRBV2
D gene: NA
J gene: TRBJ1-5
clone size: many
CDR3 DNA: TGTGCCAGCAGTGCCCAGACCCACGATCAGCCCCAGCATTTT
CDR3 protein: CASSAQTHDQPQHF